One T cell receptor (beta chain) is described in this entry. CDR1 and CDR2 from the germline V gene are MDHEN and SYDVKM. Trimming took off 6 bases at V and 5 bases at J, with 11 bases between the two ends. The CDR3 is made up of 13 amino acids. TCRdb's copy holds only in-frame clones and misses some; the assay was immunoSEQ multiplex PCR. The sample contains more than 80,000 clones, approximately 90% of which appear only once. This sample was taken from a study of T cell changes during pregnancy in multiple sclerosis. The chain is built from TRBV28 and TRBJ1-5; a weak D match, TRBD1 (5 bases). This sequence was found in a female donor in good health, serving as a control in a pregnancy study. Some clones in this sample may be carry-over from other donors' samples. This sample comprised PBMCs, obtained in the first trimester of pregnancy. Here the CDR3 reads CASRAGYYQPQHF. CDR3 DNA sequence: TGTGCCAGCAGGGCAGGGTATTATCAGCCCCAGCATTTT.